Following are 29 T cell receptor beta chains from one sample sequenced in a study of T cell responses to AZD1222 COVID-19 vaccine. Generated by immunoSEQ multiplex PCR, the TCRdb table keeps only in-frame clones and is missing some. The profile shows some 25,000 clones, over 75% of them singletons. The sequencing used peripheral blood, collected 28 days after the second AZD1222 dose. The receptors stem from an adult who received the AZD1222 COVID-19 vaccine.

The chain employs TRBV7-9 and TRBJ1-4; 7 positions match TRBD1. This CDR3 contains 15 residues. The ends lost 5 bases at V and 8 bases at J; junction bases unmatched: 11. The V gene's germline CDR1 is SEHNR and CDR2 FQNEAQ (reference sequence). CDR3 amino acids: CASSRTQGIEEKLFF. In nucleotides, the CDR3 is TGTGCCAGCAGCCGAACACAGGGGATAGAAGAAAAACTGTTTTTT.

The rearrangement uses TRBV7-6 and TRBJ2-2; D tentatively fits TRBD1 or TRBD2 (5 bases each). The CDR3 is 17 residues long. Germline CDR1 reads SGHVS; CDR2 reads FNYEAQ. Trimming pared 1 base from V and 0 bases from J, leaving 12 bases between. CDR3 region: CASSLGGGSTNTGELFF. The CDR3 DNA reads as TGTGCCAGCAGCTTAGGTGGGGGAAGCACGAACACCGGGGAGCTGTTTTTT.

The chain carries TRBV28 and TRBJ2-7; D unclear. Trimming took off 7 bases at V and 6 bases at J, with 16 bases between the two ends. From germline, CDR1 is MDHEN and CDR2 SYDVKM. The CDR3 is 13 residues long. The CDR3 spells CASTTSMAGEQYF. In DNA, the CDR3 is TGTGCCAGCACCACCTCGATGGCAGGCGAGCAGTACTTC.

The chain links TRBV16 to TRBJ1-1; 9 positions match TRBD1. CDR3 length: 14 residues. Trimming at V came to 4 bases and at J to 1 base, leaving 1 base not matched to a gene. Germline V gives CDR1 KGHSY, CDR2 FQNENV. The CDR3 here is CASSRQGGNTEAFF. In DNA form, the CDR3 reads TGTGCCAGCAGCCGACAGGGGGGGAACACTGAAGCTTTCTTT.

The chain recombines TRBV6-5 with TRBJ1-5; unclear D gene. V lost 6 bases and J 6 bases, leaving 15 bases between the germline ends. Germline CDR1 reads MNHEY; CDR2 reads SVGAGI. This CDR3 comprises 14 residues. The CDR3 spells CASRPYLDGQPQHF. The CDR3 region has the DNA TGTGCCAGCAGACCCTACTTGGATGGTCAGCCCCAGCATTTT.

The chain couples TRBV5-6 to TRBJ2-7; D is perhaps TRBD1 or TRBD2 (7 bases each). CDR1 is SGHDT, CDR2 YYEEEE, per germline. This CDR3 has 15 residues. V was cut by 4 bases and J by 3 bases, with 17 bases left in between. The CDR3 DNA is TGTGCCAGCAGCCAGGGGGGGACACCAAGCTACGAGCAGTACTTC. Translation: CASSQGGTPSYEQYF.

V usage is TRBV4-3 and J usage is TRBJ1-6, with D hard to call. The ends were cut back, 2 bases at V and 7 bases at J, with 15 bases in the middle. From germline, CDR1 is LGHNA and CDR2 YSLEER. The CDR3 runs 16 residues. The DNA for the CDR3 is TGCGCCAGCAGCCAATTTCCAAATGGCCTAAATTCACCCCTCCACTTT. This gives the protein CASSQFPNGLNSPLHF.

The rearrangement joins TRBV3-1 (or the pseudogene TRBV3-2) to TRBJ2-1; 7 bases are a match to TRBD2. CDR3 length: 12 residues. The germline V gene encodes CDR1 LGHDT and CDR2 YNNKEL (reference sequence). J gave up 9 bases and V 3 bases, and 2 bases lay outside the gene matches. CDR3 sequence reads: CASSHREGEQFF. The CDR3 DNA sequence: TGTGCCAGCAGCCACAGGGAGGGTGAGCAGTTCTTC.

The V and J genes are TRBV11-2 and TRBJ2-7; 11 positions match TRBD2. V lost 5 bases and J lost 6; bases outside the gene matches: 6. CDR1 SGHAT and CDR2 FQNNGV come from the germline V gene. The CDR3 spans 14 residues. Here the CDR3 reads CASSPSGTSGEQYF. CDR3 in DNA: TGTGCCAGCAGCCCCTCCGGGACTAGCGGCGAGCAGTACTTC.

This chain links TRBV4-3 with TRBJ2-2; 10 bases fit TRBD2. This CDR3 contains 17 residues. Germline loops: CDR1 LGHNA, CDR2 YSLEER. The V gene end was trimmed by 0 bases and the J gene end by 6 bases; junction bases not matched to a gene: 7. CDR3 region: CASSQDGSGGVPGELFF. The CDR3 nucleotides are TGCGCCAGCAGCCAAGATGGGAGCGGGGGGGTACCCGGGGAGCTGTTTTTT.

This chain joins TRBV28 and TRBJ2-7; D unresolved. V shed 5 bases and J shed 0 bases, with 11 bases lying between them. The CDR3 is made up of 14 amino acids. The germline V gene encodes CDR1 MDHEN and CDR2 SYDVKM. This chain's CDR3 is CASSGNGRSYEQYF. CDR3 DNA sequence: TGTGCCAGCAGTGGGAACGGCCGCTCCTACGAGCAGTACTTC.

The chain carries TRBV7-8 and TRBJ2-7, with a possible D match to TRBD2 (5 bases). Trimming pared 1 base from V and 4 bases from J, leaving 8 bases between. The germline V gene encodes CDR1 SGHVS and CDR2 FQNEAQ. The CDR3 consists of 13 residues. The CDR3 is CASSLEPGYEQYF. Written as DNA, the CDR3 is TGTGCCAGCAGCTTAGAACCGGGATACGAGCAGTACTTC.

This chain uses TRBV19 with TRBJ1-2; perhaps TRBD1 as D (5 bases). This CDR3 comprises 15 residues. With 3 bases removed from V and 8 bases from J, the gap between germline ends came to 19 bases. The germline V gene encodes CDR1 LNHDA and CDR2 SQIVND (reference sequence). This chain's CDR3 is CASSIPSGAAGGYTF. Here the CDR3 DNA reads TGTGCCAGTAGTATCCCCTCTGGCGCCGCAGGGGGCTACACCTTC.

This clone was seen just once. V is TRBV7-8 and J is TRBJ1-1; D possibly corresponds to TRBD1 (5 bases). The germline CDR1 and CDR2 sequences are SGHVS and FQNEAQ. V shed 3 bases and J shed 5 bases, with 10 bases lying between them. This CDR3 has 13 residues. CDR3 bases: TGTGCCAGCAGCTTCACGGGACTTACTGAAGCTTTCTTT. This encodes CASSFTGLTEAFF. The full variable domain, completed using reference TRBV7-8 and TRBJ1-1, is GAGVSQSPRYKVAKRGQDVALRCDPISGHVSLFWYQQALGQGPEFLTYFQNEAQLDKSGLPSDRFFAERPEGSVSTLKIQRTQQEDSAVYLCASSFTGLTEAFFGQGTRLTVV.

CDR3 nucleotides: TGTGCCAGCAGCCAAGATGGAAGCTCTGGAAACACCATATATTTT. It yields the protein CASSQDGSSGNTIYF. The chain uses TRBV3-1 (or the pseudogene TRBV3-2) and TRBJ1-3; D gene ambiguous. The CDR3 length is 15 residues. Between the trimmed V and J ends, which lost 0 bases and 0 bases, there was a span of 6 bases. Germline CDR1 reads LGHDT; CDR2 reads YNNKEL (reference sequence).

This chain links TRBV19 with TRBJ1-6; TRBD1 is a possible D gene (5 bases). Germline V gene data show CDR1 as LNHDA and CDR2 as SQIVND (reference sequence). Deletions cut 7 bases from V and 9 bases from J, with 19 bases between. The CDR3 length is 15 residues. Here the CDR3 DNA reads TGTGCCAGTACCTCACAAAAGGGGCTCGCTTCACCCCTCCACTTT. Encoded protein: CASTSQKGLASPLHF.

The chain employs TRBV6-5 and TRBJ2-2; D is possibly TRBD2 (5 bases). CDR1 and CDR2 from the germline V gene are MNHEY and SVGAGI. V was cut by 6 bases and J by 1 base, with 6 bases left in between. CDR3 size: 13 residues. CDR3 nucleotide sequence: TGTGCCAGCAGAGGAGGGAACACCGGGGAGCTGTTTTTT. It is translated as CASRGGNTGELFF.

The CDR3 coding sequence is TGTGCCAGCTCACCAGGCGGAGACTATGGCTACACCTTC. This encodes CASSPGGDYGYTF. The rearrangement joins TRBV18 to TRBJ1-2; no firm D call. The CDR3 consists of 13 residues. Between the trimmed V and J ends, which lost 2 bases and 3 bases, there was a span of 7 bases. Germline CDR1 is KGHSH and CDR2 is LQKENI.

The gene calls are TRBV19 and TRBJ1-5, with 9 bases that match TRBD1. The CDR3 contains 16 residues. The V segment lost 2 bases and the J segment 5 bases; nucleotides outside the gene matches: 7. Germline V gene data show CDR1 as LNHDA and CDR2 as SQIVND (reference sequence). The CDR3 DNA sequence: TGTGCCAGTAGTATACTAGGACAGGGGAACGATCAGCCCCAGCATTTT. It encodes CASSILGQGNDQPQHF. The variable domain in full, completed from reference TRBV19 and TRBJ1-5, reads DGGITQSPKYLFRKEGQNVTLSCEQNLNHDAMYWYRQDPGQGLRLIYYSQIVNDFQKGDIAEGYSVSREKKESFPLTVTSAQKNPTAFYLCASSILGQGNDQPQHFGDGTRLSIL.

This clone was counted a few times. The chain joins TRBV5-5 to TRBJ2-7, with TRBD2 identical over 7 bases. The V gene's germline CDR1 is SGHKS and CDR2 YYEKEE (reference sequence). Trimming took 3 bases from V and 2 from J; bases not matched to a gene: 8. CDR3 length equals 15 residues. The CDR3 sequence is CASSYAGTTPYEQYF. The CDR3 coding sequence is TGTGCCAGCAGCTACGCCGGGACTACCCCCTACGAGCAGTACTTC.

The chain uses TRBV7-8 and TRBJ2-2; 11 nucleotides align to TRBD1. The germline gives CDR1 SGHVS, CDR2 FQNEAQ. V dropped 5 bases and J dropped 5; count of bases not matched to a gene: 1. This CDR3 is 14 amino acids long. The CDR3, as DNA: TGTGCCAGCAGCGGACAGGGGGCTACCGGGGAGCTGTTTTTT. Protein: CASSGQGATGELFF.

This chain links TRBV5-1 with TRBJ2-1; D is perhaps TRBD1 (5 bases). Germline CDR1 is SGHRS and CDR2 is YFSETQ. V was pared by 0 bases and J by 4 bases, with 5 bases between. The CDR3 is 13 amino acids. The CDR3 DNA sequence: TGCGCCAGCAGCTTGGGACAGTACAATGAGCAGTTCTTC. Its translation: CASSLGQYNEQFF.

The J gene is TRBJ1-5, the V gene TRBV18; D perhaps matches TRBD1 (6 bases). This CDR3 region has 14 residues. Trimming cost V 3 bases and J 6 bases, with 12 bases left between them. Germline V gives CDR1 KGHSH, CDR2 LQKENI. The CDR3 loop reads CASSPGTGSQPQHF. The CDR3 DNA sequence: TGTGCCAGCTCACCGGGAACAGGGAGTCAGCCCCAGCATTTT.

The V gene is TRBV5-4, the J gene TRBJ2-7, with 7 bases that match TRBD1. Looked up from germline, CDR1 is SGHNT and CDR2 is YYREEE (reference sequence). This CDR3 is 14 amino acids long. V dropped 3 bases and J dropped 6; count of bases not matched to a gene: 9. The CDR3 DNA reads as TGTGCCAGCAGCTCTATTGAAAGGGGGCCCGAGCAGTACTTC. Translating gives CASSSIERGPEQYF. The variable domain in full, with the rest retrieved from reference TRBV5-4 and TRBJ2-7, is ETGVTQSPTHLIKTRGQQVTLRCSSQSGHNTVSWYQQALGQGPQFIFQYYREEENGRGNFPPRFSGLQFPNYSSELNVNALELDDSALYLCASSSIERGPEQYFGPGTRLTVT.

V usage is TRBV9 and J usage is TRBJ2-7, with TRBD2 matching over 11 bases. The germline gives CDR1 SGDLS, CDR2 YYNGEE. This CDR3 has 15 amino acids. V dropped 1 base and J dropped 4; count of bases not matched to a gene: 4. CDR3 coding DNA: TGTGCCAGCAGCGTAAGGGCTAGCGGGGGGTACGAGCAGTACTTC. Its translation: CASSVRASGGYEQYF. Looking up the rest from reference TRBV9 and TRBJ2-7 gives the full variable domain: DSGVTQTPKHLITATGQRVTLRCSPRSGDLSVYWYQQSLDQGLQFLIQYYNGEERAKGNILERFSAQQFPDLHSELNLSSLELGDSALYFCASSVRASGGYEQYFGPGTRLTVT.

The V call is TRBV12-3 or TRBV12-4, the J call TRBJ1-1, with no clear D. The CDR3 sequence is 13 residues long. The V end lost 5 bases, the J end lost 1 base, and 8 bases lay between the germline ends. CDR3 protein: CASSPSGNTEAFF. Here the CDR3 DNA reads TGTGCCAGCAGTCCATCCGGGAACACTGAAGCTTTCTTT.

The chain carries TRBV7-9 and TRBJ1-2, with TRBD1 as a possible D gene (5 bases). Germline V gene lookup returns CDR1 SEHNR and CDR2 FQNEAQ (reference sequence). The CDR3 is 11 amino acids. V was shortened by 5 bases and J by 7 bases, with 8 bases between the two germline ends. The CDR3 loop is CASSLRAGYTF. Written as DNA, the CDR3 is TGTGCCAGCAGCCTCAGGGCTGGCTACACCTTC.

This chain joins TRBV24-1 and TRBJ2-2; D remains unclear. From germline, CDR1 is KGHDR and CDR2 SFDVKD. V shed 4 bases and J shed 4 bases, with 9 bases lying between them. The CDR3 spans 14 residues. DNA for the CDR3: TGTGCCACCAGTGACGGAGTAATCACCGGGGAGCTGTTTTTT. This encodes CATSDGVITGELFF.

The V call is TRBV11-3, the J call TRBJ2-3; TRBD2 matches at 14 bases. CDR3 size: 17 residues. With V trimmed by 4 bases and J by 4 bases, 7 bases remained unmatched. In germline, CDR1 is SGHNT, CDR2 YENEEA. CDR3 in DNA: TGTGCCAGCAGCTCGGGACTAGCGGGGGCCGGGGCAGATACGCAGTATTTT. Encoded protein: CASSSGLAGAGADTQYF.